A single sample gave rise to the 14 T cell receptor beta chains below, sequenced in a study of a mutant IDH1 vaccine in newly diagnosed glioma. As to time point: week 23, last vaccination. Vaccinated patients received 300 ug of mutant IDH1 20-mer peptide per dose, with topical imiquimod. Here immunoSEQ multiplex PCR was the method, and the copy in TCRdb shows in-frame clones only, minus some. The sample includes approximately 41,000 clones, approximately 90% seen only once; the top ten take 3% to 4%. Their specific antigens are unknown. The source was PBMCs, collected from a glioma patient whose treatment included an IDH1 peptide vaccine. The origin of the receptors is a man aged 50-59 years with glioma.

This chain's CDR3 is CASSLGPYSNQPQHF. The CDR3 DNA reads as TGTGCCAGCAGCTTAGGTCCTTATAGCAATCAGCCCCAGCATTTT. The chain uses TRBV7-2 and TRBJ1-5; D call uncertain. Germline V gene sequence: CDR1 SGHTA, CDR2 FQGNSA. The CDR3 covers 15 residues. The germline V and J ends were trimmed by 1 base and 0 bases, with 7 bases remaining between them.

The V gene is TRBV7-3, the J gene TRBJ1-1; 7 positions agree with TRBD1. The CDR3 extends over 12 amino acids. The germline V gene has CDR1 SGHTA and CDR2 FQGTGA. J gave up 3 bases and V 8 bases, and 3 bases lay outside the gene matches. CDR3 in DNA: TGTGCCAGCTGGACAGGATACACTGAAGCTTTCTTT. This translates into CASWTGYTEAFF. The entire variable domain, with the rest obtained from reference TRBV7-3 and TRBJ1-1, is as follows: GAGVSQTPSNKVTEKGKYVELRCDPISGHTALYWYRQSLGQGPEFLIYFQGTGAADDSGLPNDRFFAVRPEGSVSTLKIQRTERGDSAVYLCASWTGYTEAFFGQGTRLTVV.

The chain joins TRBV9 to TRBJ2-5, with D possibly matching TRBD2 (5 bases). CDR3 length: 15 amino acids. Per germline, CDR1 SGDLS and CDR2 YYNGEE. V gave up 4 bases and J gave up 5 bases, with 18 bases separating them. This CDR3 is CASSPKGTPGETQYF. CDR3 in DNA: TGTGCCAGCAGCCCGAAGGGTACCCCGGGGGAGACCCAGTACTTC.

This clone was picked up one time. The chain couples TRBV5-1 to TRBJ2-5; 12 bases map to TRBD2. Germline CDR1 SGHRS, CDR2 YFSETQ. The junction had 1 base not matched to a gene; V was cut back by 4 bases and J by 3 bases. The CDR3 sequence is 14 residues long. CDR3 nucleotides: TGCGCCAGCAGCCCTAGCGGGGGGGAAGAGACCCAGTACTTC. Translated: CASSPSGGEETQYF.

This clone was seen only a few times. The chain combines TRBV27 with TRBJ1-2, with D hard to call. From germline, CDR1 is MNHEY and CDR2 SMNVEV (reference sequence). V lost 4 bases to trimming and J lost 8 bases, with 11 bases between them. The CDR3 sequence is 12 residues long. In nucleotides, the CDR3 is TGTGCCAGCAGTTCCTTAGCCGGGGGCTACACCTTC. Protein product: CASSSLAGGYTF.

The genes are TRBV28 and TRBJ2-4; D is uncertain. The CDR3 extends over 14 amino acids. V was trimmed by 2 bases and J by 3 bases, leaving 8 bases between them. Germline values: CDR1 MDHEN, CDR2 SYDVKM. This chain's CDR3 is CASSLTGLKNIQYF. CDR3 coding DNA: TGTGCCAGCAGTTTAACGGGCCTCAAAAACATTCAGTACTTC.

This clone was recorded a few times. The V gene is TRBV4-2, the J gene TRBJ1-4; TRBD1 matches 7 bases. J gave up 5 bases and V 1 base, and 1 base lay outside the gene matches. CDR1 LGHNA and CDR2 YNFKEQ come from the germline V gene. The CDR3 sequence is 14 residues long. CDR3 amino acids: CASSQGDSNEKLFF. In DNA form, the CDR3 reads TGTGCCAGCAGCCAAGGGGACAGCAATGAAAAACTGTTTTTT.

V gene TRBV7-2 combines with J gene TRBJ2-1; the match to TRBD2 covers 10 bases. CDR3 length equals 17 residues. V lost 3 bases and J lost 2; bases outside the gene matches: 7. Germline CDR1 is SGHTA and CDR2 is FQGNSA. The CDR3 DNA follows: TGTGCCAGCAGCTTCAGAGCGGGAGGGCCCCCCTACAATGAGCAGTTCTTC. Translation: CASSFRAGGPPYNEQFF.

This chain joins TRBV9 and TRBJ2-7, with D unresolved. Germline-derived CDR1 and CDR2 are SGDLS and YYNGEE. This CDR3 is 15 amino acids long. The V and J ends lost 0 bases and 3 bases respectively, with 13 bases between them. In nucleotides, the CDR3 is TGTGCCAGCAGCGTAGCAGGCCACGGAAACTACGAGCAGTACTTC. Translating gives CASSVAGHGNYEQYF.

This clone was detected only once. The chain couples TRBV5-1 to TRBJ1-6; perhaps TRBD1 as D (5 bases). Germline CDR1 SGHRS, CDR2 YFSETQ. Trimming pared 0 bases from V and 8 bases from J, leaving 9 bases between. The length of the CDR3 is 14 residues. CDR3 DNA: TGCGCCAGCAGCTTGGGACAGCCATATTCACCCCTCCACTTT. Protein sequence: CASSLGQPYSPLHF. Full variable domain (remainder filled in from reference TRBV5-1 and TRBJ1-6): KAGVTQTPRYLIKTRGQQVTLSCSPISGHRSVSWYQQTPGQGLQFLFEYFSETQRNKGNFPGRFSGRQFSNSRSEMNVSTLELGDSALYLCASSLGQPYSPLHFGNGTRLTVT.

This rearrangement joins TRBV9 to TRBJ2-1; TRBD2 agrees at 15 bases. The CDR3 is made up of 18 amino acids. V lost 4 bases to trimming and J lost 7 bases; unmatched junction nucleotides: 12. Germline CDR1 SGDLS, CDR2 YYNGEE. DNA for the CDR3: TGTGCCAGCAGCTGGGGACTAGCGGGGGGCCGGGCGGGGAATGAGCAGTTCTTC. Amino acids: CASSWGLAGGRAGNEQFF.

This chain connects TRBV7-8 to TRBJ1-5; 7 nucleotides agree with TRBD1. Trimming at V came to 3 bases and at J to 7 bases, leaving 6 bases not matched to a gene. The CDR3 runs to 14 residues. Germline V gives CDR1 SGHVS, CDR2 FQNEAQ. The CDR3 sequence: CASSLQGGEQPQHF. The CDR3 DNA reads as TGTGCCAGCAGCTTGCAGGGGGGCGAACAGCCCCAGCATTTT. Full variable domain (outside the CDR3, taken from reference TRBV7-8 and TRBJ1-5): GAGVSQSPRYKVAKRGQDVALRCDPISGHVSLFWYQQALGQGPEFLTYFQNEAQLDKSGLPSDRFFAERPEGSVSTLKIQRTQQEDSAVYLCASSLQGGEQPQHFGDGTRLSIL.

Written as DNA, the CDR3 is TGCGCCAGCAGCTTGGGGAGTACAGGGGCGGACTATGGCTACACCTTC. Its protein product is CASSLGSTGADYGYTF. The chain couples TRBV5-1 to TRBJ1-2; 7 nucleotides align to TRBD1. The germline V gene has CDR1 SGHRS and CDR2 YFSETQ. V lost 0 bases and J lost 3; bases outside the gene matches: 8. The CDR3 length is 16 residues.

Points on this clone: One end of the junction does not line up with germline, which may come from a read error. The V and J genes are TRBV9 and TRBJ1-2; D may be TRBD1 (6 bases). The germline V gene encodes CDR1 SGDLS and CDR2 YYNGEE. There are 13 residues in the CDR3. The CDR3 protein is CASSSPGAYGYTF. The CDR3 nucleotides read TGTGCCAGCAGCTCGCCAGGGGCCTATGGGTACACCTTC. The entire variable domain, with the rest obtained from reference TRBV9 and TRBJ1-2, is as follows: DSGVTQTPKHLITATGQRVTLRCSPRSGDLSVYWYQQSLDQGLQFLIQYYNGEERAKGNILERFSAQQFPDLHSELNLSSLELGDSALYFCASSSPGAYGYTFGSGTRLTVV.